This T cell receptor beta chain originates from a study of blood T cell repertoires in COVID-19. Looking at the study overall: Both acute and convalescent COVID-19 samples were obtained from the United States, Italy and Spain. T cells, B-cell-depleted T cells, or PBMCs supplied cDNA or gDNA.

Germline CDR1 and CDR2: SGHVS and FNYEAQ. V was pared by 2 bases and J by 2 bases, with 2 bases of the junction left unmatched. The CDR3 runs to 15 residues. In the original analysis: Reference gene primer amplification in the assay estimated nucleated cell counts. Assay: immunoSEQ multiplex PCR; the TCRdb copy retains only in-frame clones and omits some. V and J calls and clone size are copied from that table; D and trimming were computed from the DNA. The sample lists approximately 220,000 clones, approximately 85% seen once, with around 4.7% in the top ten. This clone was observed a handful of times.

Sequencing was done on a sample of peripheral blood. The chain employs TRBV7-6 and TRBJ2-1; 8 positions agree with TRBD2. This receptor was taken from a woman in her 70s with acute or convalescent COVID-19. DNA for the CDR3: TGTGCCAGCAGCTTAAGCGGGGGCGCCTACAATGAGCAGTTCTTC. Amino acids: CASSLSGGAYNEQFF.